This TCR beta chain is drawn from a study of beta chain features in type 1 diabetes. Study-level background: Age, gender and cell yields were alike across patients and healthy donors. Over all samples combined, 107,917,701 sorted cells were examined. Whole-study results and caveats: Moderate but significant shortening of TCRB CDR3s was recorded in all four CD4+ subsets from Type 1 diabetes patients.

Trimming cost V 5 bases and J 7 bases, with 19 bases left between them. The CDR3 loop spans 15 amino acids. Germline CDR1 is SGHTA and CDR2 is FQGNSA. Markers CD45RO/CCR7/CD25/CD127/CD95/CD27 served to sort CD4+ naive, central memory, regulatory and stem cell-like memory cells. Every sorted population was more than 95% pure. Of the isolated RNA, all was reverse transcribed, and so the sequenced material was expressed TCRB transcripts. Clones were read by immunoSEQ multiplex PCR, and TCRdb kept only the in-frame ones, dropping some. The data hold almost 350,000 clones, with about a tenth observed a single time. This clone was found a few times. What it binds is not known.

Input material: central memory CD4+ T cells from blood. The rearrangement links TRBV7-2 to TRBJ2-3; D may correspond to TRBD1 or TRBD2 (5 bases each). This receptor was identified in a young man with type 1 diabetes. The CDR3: CASSPGGALAHTQYF. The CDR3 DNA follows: TGTGCCAGCAGCCCGGGTGGGGCGCTAGCCCATACGCAGTATTTT.